The 4 T cell receptor beta chains below were found in one sample sequenced in a study of shared clonotypes between healthy human individuals. TCRdb's table, derived via immunoSEQ multiplex PCR, lists solely in-frame clones and lacks some. This sample has 2 million to 2.5 million clones, with about nine tenths found just once. Sequencing used naive CD4+ T cells from PBMCs. The subset here: CD45RA+ positively selected. The receptors originated from a man younger than 35 in good health. Some clones in this sample may be carry-over from other donors' samples.

This chain connects TRBV2 to TRBJ2-3, with TRBD2 matching over 7 bases. Germline values: CDR1 SNHLY, CDR2 FYNNEI. Trimming took 4 bases from V and 0 from J; bases not matched to a gene: 4. The CDR3 spans 15 residues. CDR3 bases: TGTGCCAGCAGTGGGGGGGGGTCTAGCACAGATACGCAGTATTTT. Protein: CASSGGGSSTDTQYF.

The chain employs TRBV27 and TRBJ2-1, with 7 bases aligning to TRBD2. Germline V gene sequence: CDR1 MNHEY, CDR2 SMNVEV (reference sequence). This CDR3 is built from 16 residues. J lost 0 bases, V lost 4 bases, and 6 bases had no gene match. CDR3 loop: CASSSSGFSSYNEQFF. In DNA, the CDR3 is TGTGCCAGCAGTTCTAGCGGTTTCAGCTCCTACAATGAGCAGTTCTTC.

This clone was seen only once. The chain's CDR3 is CATSRPTGGTQYF. For the CDR3, the DNA is TGTGCCACCAGCAGACCCACCGGGGGTACGCAGTATTTT. The rearrangement joins TRBV15 to TRBJ2-3; tentatively, D is TRBD2 (6 bases). The V end was cut by 2 bases, the J end by 8 bases, with 11 bases between. Germline V gene sequence: CDR1 LNHNV, CDR2 YYDKDF (reference sequence). The CDR3 sequence is 13 residues long.

As concerns this clone: Other nucleotide sequences from this sample produce the same CDR3. The rearrangement uses TRBV4-1 and TRBJ2-1, with D perhaps matching TRBD2 (6 bases). This CDR3 comprises 14 residues. Per germline, CDR1 MGHRA and CDR2 YSYEKL. The V and J ends lost 2 bases and 3 bases respectively, with 8 bases between them. The CDR3 bases are TGCGCCAGCAGCCAACGGGACTTCTACAATGAGCAGTTCTTC. Its protein product is CASSQRDFYNEQFF.